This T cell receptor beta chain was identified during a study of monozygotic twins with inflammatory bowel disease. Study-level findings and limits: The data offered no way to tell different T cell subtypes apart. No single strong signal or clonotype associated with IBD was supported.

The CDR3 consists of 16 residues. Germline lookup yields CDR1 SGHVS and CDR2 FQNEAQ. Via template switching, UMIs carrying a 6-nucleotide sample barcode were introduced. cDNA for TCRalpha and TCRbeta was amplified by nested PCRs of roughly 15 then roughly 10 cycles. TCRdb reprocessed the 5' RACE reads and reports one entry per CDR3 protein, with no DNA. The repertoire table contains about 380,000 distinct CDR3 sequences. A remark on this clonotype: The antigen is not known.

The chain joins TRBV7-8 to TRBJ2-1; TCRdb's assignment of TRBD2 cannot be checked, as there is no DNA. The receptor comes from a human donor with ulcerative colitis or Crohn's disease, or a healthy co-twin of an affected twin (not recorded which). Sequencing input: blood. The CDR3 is CASVGGAGGPDNEQFF.